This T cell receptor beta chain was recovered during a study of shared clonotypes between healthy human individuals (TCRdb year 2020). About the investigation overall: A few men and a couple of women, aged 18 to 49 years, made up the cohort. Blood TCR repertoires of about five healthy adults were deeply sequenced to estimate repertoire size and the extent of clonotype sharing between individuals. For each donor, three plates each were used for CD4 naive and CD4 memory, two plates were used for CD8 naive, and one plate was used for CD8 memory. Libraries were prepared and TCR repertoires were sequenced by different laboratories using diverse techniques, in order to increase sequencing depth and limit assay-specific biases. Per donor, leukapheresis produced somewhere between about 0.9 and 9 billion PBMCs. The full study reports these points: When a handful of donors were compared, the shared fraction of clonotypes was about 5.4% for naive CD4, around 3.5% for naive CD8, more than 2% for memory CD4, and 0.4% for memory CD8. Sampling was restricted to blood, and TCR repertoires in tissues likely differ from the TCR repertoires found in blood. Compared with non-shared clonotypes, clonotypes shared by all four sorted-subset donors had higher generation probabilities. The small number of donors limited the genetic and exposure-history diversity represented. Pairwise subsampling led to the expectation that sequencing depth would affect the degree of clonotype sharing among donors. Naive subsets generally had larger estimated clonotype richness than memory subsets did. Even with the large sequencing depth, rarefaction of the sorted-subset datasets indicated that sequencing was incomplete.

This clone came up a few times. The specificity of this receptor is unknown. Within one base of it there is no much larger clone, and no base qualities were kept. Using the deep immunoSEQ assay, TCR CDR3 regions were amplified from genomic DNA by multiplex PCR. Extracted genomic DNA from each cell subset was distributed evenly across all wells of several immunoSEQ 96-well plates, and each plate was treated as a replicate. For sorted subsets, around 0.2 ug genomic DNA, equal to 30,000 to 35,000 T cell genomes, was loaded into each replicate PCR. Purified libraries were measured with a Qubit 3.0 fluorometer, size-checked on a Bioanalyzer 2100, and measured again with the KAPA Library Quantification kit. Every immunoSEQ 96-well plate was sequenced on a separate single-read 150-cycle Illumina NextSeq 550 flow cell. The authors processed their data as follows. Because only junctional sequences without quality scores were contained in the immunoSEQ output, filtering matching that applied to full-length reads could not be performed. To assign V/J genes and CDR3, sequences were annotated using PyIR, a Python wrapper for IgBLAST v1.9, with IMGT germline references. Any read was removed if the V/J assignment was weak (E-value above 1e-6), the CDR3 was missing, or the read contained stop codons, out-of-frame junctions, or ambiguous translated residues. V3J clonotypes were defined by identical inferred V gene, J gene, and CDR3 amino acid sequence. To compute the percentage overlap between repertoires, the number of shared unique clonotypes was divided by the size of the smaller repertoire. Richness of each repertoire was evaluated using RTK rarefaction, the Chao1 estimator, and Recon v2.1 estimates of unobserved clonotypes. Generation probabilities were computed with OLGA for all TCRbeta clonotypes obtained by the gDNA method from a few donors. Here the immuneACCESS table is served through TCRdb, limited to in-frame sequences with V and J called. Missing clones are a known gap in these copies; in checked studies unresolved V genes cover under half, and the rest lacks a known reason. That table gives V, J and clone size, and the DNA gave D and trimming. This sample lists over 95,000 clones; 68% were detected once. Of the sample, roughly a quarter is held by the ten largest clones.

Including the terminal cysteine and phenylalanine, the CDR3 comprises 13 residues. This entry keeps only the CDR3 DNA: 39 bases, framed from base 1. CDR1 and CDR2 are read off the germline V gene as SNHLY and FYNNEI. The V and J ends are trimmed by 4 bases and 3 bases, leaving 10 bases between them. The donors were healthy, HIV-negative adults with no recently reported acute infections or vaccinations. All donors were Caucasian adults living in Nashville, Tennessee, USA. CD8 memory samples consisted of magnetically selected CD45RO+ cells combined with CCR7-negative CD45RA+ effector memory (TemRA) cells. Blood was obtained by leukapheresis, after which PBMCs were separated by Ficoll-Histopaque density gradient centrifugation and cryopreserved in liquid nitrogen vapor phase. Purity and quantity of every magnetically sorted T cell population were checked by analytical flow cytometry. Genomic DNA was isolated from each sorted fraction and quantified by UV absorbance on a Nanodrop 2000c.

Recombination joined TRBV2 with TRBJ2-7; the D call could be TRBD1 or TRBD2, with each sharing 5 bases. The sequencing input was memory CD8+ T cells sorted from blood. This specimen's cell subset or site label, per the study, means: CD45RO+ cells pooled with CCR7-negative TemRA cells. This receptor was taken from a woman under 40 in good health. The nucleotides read TGTGCCAGCAGTGTGGGGACCCTCTACGAGCAGTACTTC. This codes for CASSVGTLYEQYF.